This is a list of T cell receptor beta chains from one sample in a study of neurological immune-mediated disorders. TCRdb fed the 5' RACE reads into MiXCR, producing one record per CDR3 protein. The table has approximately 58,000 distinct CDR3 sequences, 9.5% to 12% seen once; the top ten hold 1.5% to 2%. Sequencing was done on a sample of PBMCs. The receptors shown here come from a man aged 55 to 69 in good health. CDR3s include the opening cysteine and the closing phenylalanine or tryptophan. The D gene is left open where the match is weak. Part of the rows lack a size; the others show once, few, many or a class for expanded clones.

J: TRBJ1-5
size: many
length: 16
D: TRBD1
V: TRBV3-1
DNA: TGTGCCAGCAGCCGGTCCGGGACAGGGGGCTCTCAGCCCCAGCATTTT
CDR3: CASSRSGTGGSQPQHF

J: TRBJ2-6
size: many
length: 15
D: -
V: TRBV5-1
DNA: TGCGCCAGCAGCTTGGTGCCCGGAGGGGCCAACGTCCTGACTTTC
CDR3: CASSLVPGGANVLTF

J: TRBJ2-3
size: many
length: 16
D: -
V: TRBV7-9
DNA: TGTGCCAGCAACTCCCGCAGGAGCCCGGGCACAGATACGCAGTATTTT
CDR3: CASNSRRSPGTDTQYF

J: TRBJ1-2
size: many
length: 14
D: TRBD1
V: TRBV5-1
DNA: TGCGCCAGCAGCCCCGGACAGGGTCAATATGGCTACACCTTC
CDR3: CASSPGQGQYGYTF

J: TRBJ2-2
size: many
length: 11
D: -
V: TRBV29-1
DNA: TGCAGCGCCGGGGAGGACTGGGAGCTGTTTTTT
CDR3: CSAGEDWELFF

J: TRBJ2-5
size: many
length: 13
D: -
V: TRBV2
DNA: TGTGCCAGCAGTCCCCTAAGCGGGCAGACCCAGTACTTC
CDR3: CASSPLSGQTQYF

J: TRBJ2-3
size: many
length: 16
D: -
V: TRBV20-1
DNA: TGCAGTGCTCGACCGGGAGGGGGCACTAGCACAGATACGCAGTATTTT
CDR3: CSARPGGGTSTDTQYF

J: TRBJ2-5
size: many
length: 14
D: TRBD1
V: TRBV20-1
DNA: TGCAGTGCTAGAGTCAGGGGGCAGTTGGAGACCCAGTACTTC
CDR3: CSARVRGQLETQYF

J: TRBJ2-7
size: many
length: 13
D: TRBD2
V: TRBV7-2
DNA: TGTGCCAGCAGCTCCGGGGGGGGCTACGAGCAGTACTTC
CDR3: CASSSGGGYEQYF

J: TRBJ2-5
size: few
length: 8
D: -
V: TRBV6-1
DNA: TGTGCCAGCAGTGACCAGTACTTC
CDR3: CASSDQYF

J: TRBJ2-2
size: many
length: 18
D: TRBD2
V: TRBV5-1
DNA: TGCGCCAGCAGCACCTCCTCGGGGACTACCACTCGGGGCGGGGAGCTGTTTTTT
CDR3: CASSTSSGTTTRGGELFF

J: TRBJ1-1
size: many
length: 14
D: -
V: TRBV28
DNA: TGTGCCAGCAGGAAACAGGGATTGAACACTGAAGCTTTCTTT
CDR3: CASRKQGLNTEAFF

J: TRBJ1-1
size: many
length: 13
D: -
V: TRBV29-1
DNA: TGCAGCGCCAACGCAGCCGAGACAGGCGGGGCTTTCTTT
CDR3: CSANAAETGGAFF

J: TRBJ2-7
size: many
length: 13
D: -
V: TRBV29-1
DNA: TGCAGCGTGGGGGACGGGAGCTCCTACGAGCAGTACTTC
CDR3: CSVGDGSSYEQYF

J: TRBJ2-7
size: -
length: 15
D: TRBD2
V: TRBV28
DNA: TGTGCCAGCAGTTCCCCTGGCGGGAGGGTTTACGAGCAGTACTTC
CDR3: CASSSPGGRVYEQYF

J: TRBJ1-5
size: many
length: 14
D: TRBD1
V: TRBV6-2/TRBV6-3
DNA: TGTGCCATATCGGACAGGACGAGCAATCAGCCCCAGCATTTT
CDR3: CAISDRTSNQPQHF

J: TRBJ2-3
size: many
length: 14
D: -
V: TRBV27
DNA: TGTGCCAGCGGGGTCTTACTGAGCACAGATACGCAGTATTTT
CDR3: CASGVLLSTDTQYF

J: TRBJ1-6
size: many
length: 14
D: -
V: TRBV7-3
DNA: TGTGCCAGCAGCTTAACGGGAATAAATTCACCCCTCCACTTT
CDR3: CASSLTGINSPLHF

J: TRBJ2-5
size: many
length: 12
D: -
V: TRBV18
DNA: TGTGCCAGCTCACCACAAGGAGAGACCCAGTACTTC
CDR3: CASSPQGETQYF

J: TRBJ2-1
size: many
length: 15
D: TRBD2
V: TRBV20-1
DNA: TGCAGTGCTATCGAGCGGGGGGGGCCTCGCAATGAGCAGTTCTTC
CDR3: CSAIERGGPRNEQFF

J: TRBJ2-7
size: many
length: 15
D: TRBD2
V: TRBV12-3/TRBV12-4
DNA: TGTGCCAGCAGGGGACTAGCGGGTTTCCTTGGGGAGCAGTACTTC
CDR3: CASRGLAGFLGEQYF

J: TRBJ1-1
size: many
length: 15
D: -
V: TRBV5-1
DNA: TGCGCCAGCAGCCTACAGACTCAGGCGGACACTGAAGCTTTCTTT
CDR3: CASSLQTQADTEAFF

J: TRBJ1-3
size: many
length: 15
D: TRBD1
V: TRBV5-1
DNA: TGCGCCAGCAGCGTGGGACAGTGGGGTGGAAACACCATATATTTT
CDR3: CASSVGQWGGNTIYF

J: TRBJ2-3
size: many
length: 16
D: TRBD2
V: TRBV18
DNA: TGTGCCAGCTCACCTCAGCGGGGGCCAAGAGGAGATACGCAGTATTTT
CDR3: CASSPQRGPRGDTQYF

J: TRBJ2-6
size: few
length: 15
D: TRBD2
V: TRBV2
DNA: TGTGCCAGCAGTGGGGAGGGCTCTGGGGCCAACGTCCTGACTTTC
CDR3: CASSGEGSGANVLTF

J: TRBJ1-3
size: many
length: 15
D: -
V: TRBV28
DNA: TGTGCCAGCAGATCCGGACAGATTGCTGGAAACACCATATATTTT
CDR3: CASRSGQIAGNTIYF

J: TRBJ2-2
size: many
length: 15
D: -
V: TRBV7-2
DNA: TGTGCCAGCAGCTTAGTAAGGGGGTCCGCCGGGGAGCTGTTTTTT
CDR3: CASSLVRGSAGELFF

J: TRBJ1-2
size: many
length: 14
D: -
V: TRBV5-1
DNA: TGCGCCAGCAGCTTGGCCGGGGCAGGGGAAGGCTACACCTTC
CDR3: CASSLAGAGEGYTF